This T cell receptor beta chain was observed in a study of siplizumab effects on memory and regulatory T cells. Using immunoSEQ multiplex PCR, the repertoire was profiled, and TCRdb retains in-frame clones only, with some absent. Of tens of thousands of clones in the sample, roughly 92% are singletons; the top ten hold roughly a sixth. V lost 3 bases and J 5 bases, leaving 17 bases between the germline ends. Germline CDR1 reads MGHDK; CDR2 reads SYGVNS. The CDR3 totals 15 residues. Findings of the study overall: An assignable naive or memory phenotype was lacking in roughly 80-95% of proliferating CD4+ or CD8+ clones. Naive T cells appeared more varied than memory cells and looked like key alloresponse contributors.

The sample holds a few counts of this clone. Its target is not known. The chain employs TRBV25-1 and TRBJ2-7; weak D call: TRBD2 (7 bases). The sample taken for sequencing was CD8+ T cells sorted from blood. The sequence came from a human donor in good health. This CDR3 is CASSEDGGGGHEQYF. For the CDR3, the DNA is TGTGCCAGCAGTGAGGACGGAGGGGGGGGTCACGAGCAGTACTTC.